The 16 T cell receptor beta chains listed next were all sequenced from one sample in a study of control samples from healthy donors and cancer patients. Only in-frame clones appear in the TCRdb table, and some are missing; sequencing was by immunoSEQ multiplex PCR. The data contain some 150,000 clones, over 90% of them singletons. The specimen was blood. These receptors originate from a woman in her twenties or thirties in good health.

This chain connects TRBV5-1 to TRBJ2-4; D perhaps matches TRBD2 (6 bases). CDR1 and CDR2 (germline): SGHRS, YFSETQ. CDR3 size: 16 residues. Trimming pared 0 bases from V and 1 base from J, leaving 11 bases between. Here the CDR3 DNA reads TGCGCCAGCAGCTTGGTTTCTGGGGGGGCCAAAAACATTCAGTACTTC. This encodes CASSLVSGGAKNIQYF.

The chain links TRBV28 to TRBJ1-1, with 10 bases matching TRBD1. The CDR3 extends over 14 amino acids. CDR1 is MDHEN, CDR2 SYDVKM, per germline. J was trimmed by 2 bases and V by 8 bases; bases with no gene match: 5. The CDR3 coding sequence is TGTGCCAGCGAGACAGGGGGCCCTAACACTGAAGCTTTCTTT. As protein: CASETGGPNTEAFF.

J is TRBJ1-6 and V is TRBV19; a possible D gene is TRBD1 (6 bases). Germline-derived CDR1 and CDR2 are LNHDA and SQIVND (reference sequence). Deletions cut 3 bases from V and 10 bases from J, with 16 bases between. The CDR3 is 15 amino acids. The CDR3 DNA follows: TGTGCCAGTAGTATCGCGGTACAGGGCGGCTCACCCCTCCACTTT. Translating gives CASSIAVQGGSPLHF.

The rearrangement joins TRBV6-6 to TRBJ1-2; maybe TRBD1 (5 bases). This CDR3 has 18 residues. Per germline, CDR1 MNHNY and CDR2 SVGAGI (reference sequence). The germline V and J ends were trimmed by 5 bases and 2 bases, with 24 bases remaining between them. For the CDR3, the DNA is TGTGCCAGCAGTCCTCCCGAAATACACAGGCTAGCCAACTATGGCTACACCTTC. Protein sequence: CASSPPEIHRLANYGYTF.

The chain combines TRBV6-6 with TRBJ2-7; 7 bases agree with TRBD1. V shed 6 bases and J 0 bases; nucleotides not matched to a gene: 8. This CDR3 is 15 amino acids long. Per the germline V gene, CDR1 is MNHNY and CDR2 is SVGAGI (reference sequence). CDR3 loop: CASSTGQKSSYEQYF. The CDR3 DNA reads TGTGCCAGCAGCACGGGACAGAAGAGCTCCTACGAGCAGTACTTC.

The genes are TRBV30 and TRBJ1-1, with TRBD1 identical over 9 bases. In germline, CDR1 is GTSNPN, CDR2 SVGIG (reference sequence). This CDR3 region has 13 residues. With 4 bases clipped from V and 1 base from J, the junction kept 1 base outside the gene matches. The chain's CDR3 is CAWNRGQNTEAFF. The CDR3 nucleotides are TGTGCCTGGAACAGGGGGCAGAACACTGAAGCTTTCTTT. The full variable domain, its missing parts supplied by reference TRBV30 and TRBJ1-1, is SQTIHQWPATLVQPVGSPLSLECTVEGTSNPNLYWYRQAAGRGLQLLFYSVGIGQISSEVPQNLSASRPQDRQFILSSKKLLLSDSGFYLCAWNRGQNTEAFFGQGTRLTVV.

The chain is built from TRBV19 and TRBJ2-2; 8 bases are a match to TRBD1. The length of the CDR3 is 14 residues. V lost 6 bases and J lost 5; bases outside the gene matches: 5. Germline lookup yields CDR1 LNHDA and CDR2 SQIVND (reference sequence). The CDR3 loop reads CASRNTGGTGELFF. As DNA, the CDR3 is TGTGCCAGTAGGAATACAGGGGGGACCGGGGAGCTGTTTTTT.

The CDR3 loop reads CASSTKGQGVREKLFF. The CDR3 region has the DNA TGTGCCAGCAGCACCAAAGGACAGGGCGTGAGAGAAAAACTGTTTTTT. The chain is built from TRBV21-1 and TRBJ1-4; the table assigns TRBD1, which was not confirmed against the DNA. TRBV21-1 is an annotated pseudogene. This CDR3 is 16 amino acids long.

This clone was recorded once. J is TRBJ2-3 and V is TRBV3-1 (or the pseudogene TRBV3-2); D might be TRBD2 (7 bases). In germline, CDR1 is LGHDT, CDR2 YNNKEL (reference sequence). The CDR3 has 17 residues. V shed 4 bases and J shed 0 bases, with 17 bases lying between them. As DNA, the CDR3 is TGTGCCAGCAGCCTCTCCAAGGGGGGGACTAGCACAGATACGCAGTATTTT. This codes for CASSLSKGGTSTDTQYF.

The genes are TRBV18 and TRBJ2-2; no reliable D call. CDR1 and CDR2 (germline): KGHSH, LQKENI. The CDR3 consists of 16 residues. V lost 6 bases to trimming and J lost 0 bases, with 14 bases between them. CDR3 loop: CASSGDPGANTGELFF. CDR3 in DNA: TGTGCCAGCTCCGGCGACCCTGGGGCGAACACCGGGGAGCTGTTTTTT. Based on the CDR3 plus reference TRBV18 and TRBJ2-2, the full variable domain is NAGVMQNPRHLVRRRGQEARLRCSPMKGHSHVYWYRQLPEEGLKFMVYLQKENIIDESGMPKERFSAEFPKEGPSILRIQQVVRGDSAAYFCASSGDPGANTGELFFGEGSRLTVL.

V usage is TRBV27 and J usage is TRBJ2-7; the D gene is possibly TRBD1 (6 bases). The V end was cut by 1 base, the J end by 3 bases, with 10 bases between. Germline values: CDR1 MNHEY, CDR2 SMNVEV (reference sequence). The CDR3 is 14 residues long. The CDR3 bases are TGTGCCAGCAGTTTATATCCAGGGGACTACGAGCAGTACTTC. The encoded protein is CASSLYPGDYEQYF.

This clone came up once. The sample contains more than one DNA sequence encoding this CDR3. The V and J genes are TRBV5-4 and TRBJ2-2; 7 bases map to TRBD1. The V gene end was trimmed by 4 bases and the J gene end by 2 bases; junction bases not matched to a gene: 5. The CDR3 spans 15 residues. Germline CDR1 and CDR2: SGHNT and YYREEE (reference sequence). The CDR3 spells CASSPGTANTGELFF. The CDR3 DNA reads as TGTGCCAGCAGCCCAGGGACAGCCAACACCGGGGAGCTGTTTTTT.

The V call is TRBV19, the J call TRBJ1-6; a possible D gene is TRBD1 (5 bases). Germline assignment: CDR1 LNHDA and CDR2 SQIVND (reference sequence). The CDR3 has 12 amino acids. V was trimmed by 9 bases and J by 3 bases, leaving 6 bases between them. CDR3 amino acids: CASRDYNSPLHF. CDR3 nucleotide sequence: TGTGCCAGCAGGGACTATAATTCACCCCTCCACTTT.

This chain uses TRBV19 with TRBJ2-1, with 7 bases that match TRBD1. Trimming removed 5 bases from V and 3 bases from J; junction bases left unmatched: 4. The CDR3 runs to 14 residues. The germline gives CDR1 LNHDA, CDR2 SQIVND (reference sequence). The CDR3 region has the DNA TGTGCCAGTAGTCCCAGGACAGGCTACAATGAGCAGTTCTTC. Protein sequence: CASSPRTGYNEQFF.

The gene calls are TRBV11-1 and TRBJ2-7; D is uncertain. The CDR3 sequence is 13 residues long. V dropped 1 base and J dropped 3 bases, with 7 bases sitting between them. Germline V gives CDR1 SGHAT, CDR2 FQDESV (reference sequence). The CDR3 reads CASSLEFDYEQYF. The CDR3 DNA is TGTGCCAGCAGCTTAGAATTTGACTACGAGCAGTACTTC.

The gene calls are TRBV9 and TRBJ2-3, with D tentatively TRBD1 (5 bases). The germline V gene encodes CDR1 SGDLS and CDR2 YYNGEE. The CDR3 totals 15 residues. Deletions cut 3 bases from V and 2 bases from J, with 13 bases between. The CDR3 coding sequence is TGTGCCAGCAGCGCCTTCGACAGAAACACAGATACGCAGTATTTT. This codes for CASSAFDRNTDTQYF.